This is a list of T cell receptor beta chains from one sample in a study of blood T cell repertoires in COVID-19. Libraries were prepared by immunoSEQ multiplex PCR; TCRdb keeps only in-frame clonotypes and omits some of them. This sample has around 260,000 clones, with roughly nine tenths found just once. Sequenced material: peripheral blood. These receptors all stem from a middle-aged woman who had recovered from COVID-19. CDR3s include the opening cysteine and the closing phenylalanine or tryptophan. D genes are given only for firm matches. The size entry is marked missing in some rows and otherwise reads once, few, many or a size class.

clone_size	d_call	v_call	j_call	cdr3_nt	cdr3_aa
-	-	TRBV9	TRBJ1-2	TGTGCCAGCAGCGCCGGGACTACAGGGATTCGTGGCTACACCTTC	CASSAGTTGIRGYTF
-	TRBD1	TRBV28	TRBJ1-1	TGTGCCAGCTTCCGCGATCAGGGGGCCACTGAAGCTTTCTTT	CASFRDQGATEAFF
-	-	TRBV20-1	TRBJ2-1	TGCAGTGTTAGGCGGGGTTCCGGGCAGTTCTTC	CSVRRGSGQFF
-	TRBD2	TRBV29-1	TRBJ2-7	TGCAGCGCCCGCCTCCCCTCGGGGGGGCAGTACTTC	CSARLPSGGQYF
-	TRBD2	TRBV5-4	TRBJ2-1	TGTGCCAGCAGCTCACCGACTAGCGGGGGTCAAAGCTCCTACAATGAGCAGTTCTTC	CASSSPTSGGQSSYNEQFF
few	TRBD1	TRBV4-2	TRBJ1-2	TGTGCCAGCAGACCGGGACAGGGGGCGAGCGGGAAGCTTGGCTACACCTTC	CASRPGQGASGKLGYTF
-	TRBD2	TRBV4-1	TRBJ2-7	TGCGCCAGCAGCCCGATGGGGGCAGCGGGGGGCTACGAGCAGTACTTC	CASSPMGAAGGYEQYF
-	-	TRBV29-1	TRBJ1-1	TGCAGCGTTTACGGGCGGGAGCGAGCTTTCTTT	CSVYGRERAFF
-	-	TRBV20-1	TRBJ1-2	TGCAGTGCTAGGGGGACTGCTGGCTACACCTTC	CSARGTAGYTF
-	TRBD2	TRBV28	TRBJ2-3	TGTGCCAGCAGCGAAGGGCGGGGGAATACGCAGTATTTT	CASSEGRGNTQYF
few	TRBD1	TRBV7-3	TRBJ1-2	TGTGCCAGCAGCTCAACAGGGGGCTATGGCTACACCTTC	CASSSTGGYGYTF
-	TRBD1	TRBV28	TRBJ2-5	TGTGCCAGCAAAACGGGACAGATTCAAGAGACCCAGTACTTC	CASKTGQIQETQYF
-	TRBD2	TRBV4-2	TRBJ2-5	TGTGCCAGCAGCCAAGAAGGCCGGGGAGGGGAGACCCAGTACTTC	CASSQEGRGGETQYF
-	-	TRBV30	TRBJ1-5	TGTGCCTGGAGTGAGGGCGGGTATAGCAATCAGCCCCAGCATTTT	CAWSEGGYSNQPQHF
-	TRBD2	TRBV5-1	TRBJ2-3	TGCGCCAGCAGCTTGGCCCCCTGGGAGGGATTGACAGATACGCAGTATTTT	CASSLAPWEGLTDTQYF
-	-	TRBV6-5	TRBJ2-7	TGTGCCAGCAGTTACCTCCACGGCGAGCAGTACTTC	CASSYLHGEQYF
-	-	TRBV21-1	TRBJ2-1	TGTGCCAGCACCGTGCGGGGGCCGAGCTCCTACAATGAGCAGTTCTTC	CASTVRGPSSYNEQFF
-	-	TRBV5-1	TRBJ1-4	TGCGCCAGCAGCGCAGGTAATGAAAAACTGTTTTTT	CASSAGNEKLFF
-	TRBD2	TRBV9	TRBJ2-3	TGTGCCAGCAGCGTCAGCGGGACCGCCTTGGATACGCAGTATTTT	CASSVSGTALDTQYF
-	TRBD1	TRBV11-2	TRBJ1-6	TGTGCCAGCAGCCACAGGGACAGGGGAGATAATTCACCCCTCCACTTT	CASSHRDRGDNSPLHF
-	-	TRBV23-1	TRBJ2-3	TGCGCCAGCAGTCCACTAGACAGGCCGGGTACGCAGTATTTT	CASSPLDRPGTQYF
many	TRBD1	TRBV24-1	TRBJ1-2	TGTGCCACCAGTGACACCGGGACAGGAGGTGGCTACACCTTC	CATSDTGTGGGYTF
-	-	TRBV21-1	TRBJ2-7	TGTGCCAGCTGTAGTGACGACAGCTCCTACGAGCAGTACTTC	CASCSDDSSYEQYF
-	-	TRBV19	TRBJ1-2	TGTGCCAGTAGTATACCAGGGAACTATGGCTACACCTTC	CASSIPGNYGYTF
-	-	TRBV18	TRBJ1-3	TGTGCCAGCTCACCATCGGGAACAGGGAGTGGAAACACCATATATTTT	CASSPSGTGSGNTIYF
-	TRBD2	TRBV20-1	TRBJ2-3	TGCAGTGCTAGTTTCCCCGACTGGGGTAGCGGGAGCTCAGATACGCAGTATTTT	CSASFPDWGSGSSDTQYF
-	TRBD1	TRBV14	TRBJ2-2	TGTGCCAGCAGCCAAGATCTGGCAGGGGGCGTAGGGGCCGGGGAGCTGTTTTTT	CASSQDLAGGVGAGELFF
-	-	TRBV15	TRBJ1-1	TGTGCCACCTCCCCGGGAGTGAGGCGGGCTGAAGCTTTCTTT	CATSPGVRRAEAFF
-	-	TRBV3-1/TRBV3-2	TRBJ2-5	TGTGCCAGCAGCCAAAGTAGAGGCCCTCCGGACTTC	CASSQSRGPPDF
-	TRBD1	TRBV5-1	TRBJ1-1	TGCGCCAGCAGTACAGGGGGTCTTACTGAAGCTTTCTTT	CASSTGGLTEAFF
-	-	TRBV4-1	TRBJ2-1	TGCGCCAGCAGCCTCCAAATAGGACAGGGGCGCAGCGGGGGTTCCTACAATGAGCAGTTCTTC	CASSLQIGQGRSGGSYNEQFF
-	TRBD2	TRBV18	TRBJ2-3	TGTGCCAGCTCACCTCCCGGACTAGGGACAGATACGCAGTATTTT	CASSPPGLGTDTQYF
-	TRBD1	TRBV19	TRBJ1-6	TGTGCCAGTAGGTCCACAGGGGGCAATTCACCCCTCCACTTT	CASRSTGGNSPLHF
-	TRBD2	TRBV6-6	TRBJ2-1	TGTGCCAGCAGTCCTCGACTAGCGGGACTTGAGCAGTTCTTC	CASSPRLAGLEQFF
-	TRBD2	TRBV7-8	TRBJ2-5	TGTGCCAGCAGCGCACTAGCGGGAGGGCTTGGGGAGACCCAGTACTTC	CASSALAGGLGETQYF
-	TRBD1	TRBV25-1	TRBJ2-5	TGTGCCAGCAGTGTCGGGACAGGGGTTAAGGGAGGGGAGACCCAGTACTTC	CASSVGTGVKGGETQYF
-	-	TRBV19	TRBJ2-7	TGTGCCAGTACCCCGGCGATGTTTGCGGAGACCTACGAGCAGTACTTC	CASTPAMFAETYEQYF
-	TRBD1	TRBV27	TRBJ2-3	TGTGCCAGCAGCGACCGTACCGGACAGGGCACAGATACGCAGTATTTT	CASSDRTGQGTDTQYF
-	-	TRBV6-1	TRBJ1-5	TGTGCCAGCAGTGGTTGGGCGCAGGGCAGCAATCAGCCCCAGCATTTT	CASSGWAQGSNQPQHF
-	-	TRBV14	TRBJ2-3	TGTGCCAGCAGCCCTAGACAGTTTGCCACAGATACGCAGTATTTT	CASSPRQFATDTQYF
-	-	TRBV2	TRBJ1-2	TGTGCCAGCAGTGAGGGTCAGGGATTCGGCTACACCTTC	CASSEGQGFGYTF
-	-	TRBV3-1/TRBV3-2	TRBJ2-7	TGTGCCAGCAGCCAAGATATGAGTAATCCCTACGAGCAGTACTTC	CASSQDMSNPYEQYF
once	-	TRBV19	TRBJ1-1	TGTGCCAGTAGTATAAGGGGTCTGAGGAACACTGAAGCTTTCTTT	CASSIRGLRNTEAFF
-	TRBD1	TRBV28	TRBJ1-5	TGTGCCAGCAGTTTATGGGGACAGGGGGTCCTAGGCAATCAGCCCCAGCATTTT	CASSLWGQGVLGNQPQHF
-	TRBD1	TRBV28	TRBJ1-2	TGTGCCAGCAGGGATAGCCTGACAGGGACTAGAAGCTACACCTTC	CASRDSLTGTRSYTF
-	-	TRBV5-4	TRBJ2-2	TGTGCCAGCAGCCCCCCGGAGGCGACGAACACCGGGGAGCTGTTTTTT	CASSPPEATNTGELFF
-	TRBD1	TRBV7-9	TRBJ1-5	TGTGCCAGCAGCTCTTTGGGACAGGAGGCGGATCAGCCCCAGCATTTT	CASSSLGQEADQPQHF
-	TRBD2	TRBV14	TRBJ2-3	TGTGCCAGCAGCCCAGGACTAGCGACGCAGTATTTT	CASSPGLATQYF
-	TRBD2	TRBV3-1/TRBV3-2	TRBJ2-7	TGTGCCAGCAGCCAAGTCTTGACTAGCGGGAGCTCCTACGAGCAGTACTTC	CASSQVLTSGSSYEQYF
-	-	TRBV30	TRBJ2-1	TGTGCCTGGAGCCACTTGGGGGGAAAGCAGTTCTTC	CAWSHLGGKQFF
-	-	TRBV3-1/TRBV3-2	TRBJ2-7	TGTGCCAGCAGCCAAACCACAGGTTCGGTTCCCTCCGAGCAGTACTTC	CASSQTTGSVPSEQYF
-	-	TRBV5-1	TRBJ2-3	TGCGCCAGCAAGCAAGGAGTTTCCACAGATACGCAGTATTTT	CASKQGVSTDTQYF
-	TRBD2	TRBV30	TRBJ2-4	TGTGCCTGGAGTAGCGGGACAAACATTCAGTACTTC	CAWSSGTNIQYF
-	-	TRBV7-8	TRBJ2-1	TGTGCCAGCAGCTTATTGGTTTGGCGGGATAGTTATGAGCAGTTCTTC	CASSLLVWRDSYEQFF
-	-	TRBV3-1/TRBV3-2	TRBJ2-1	TGTGCCAGCAGCCAAGCTGGAGATGAGCAGTTCTTC	CASSQAGDEQFF
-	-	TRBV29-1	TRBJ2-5	TGCAGCGTGGCCCAACAGGGCCGAGGGGAAACCCAGTACTTC	CSVAQQGRGETQYF